This T cell receptor beta chain was observed in a study of early T cells in non-severe SARS-CoV-2 infection. Germline V gene data show CDR1 as MGHRA and CDR2 as YSYEKL. The CDR3 spans 17 residues. Trimming cost V 0 bases and J 2 bases, with 13 bases left between them. Attachment of unique molecular identifiers to individual cDNA molecules was performed. One entry per CDR3 protein, called by TCRdb with MiXCR from the 5' RACE reads. The data hold around 80,000 distinct CDR3 sequences, with about 13% observed a single time. Sequencing input: whole blood. The source of this sequence is an adult who was a healthcare worker with PCR-confirmed SARS-CoV-2 infection or an uninfected control (not recorded which). This chain uses TRBV4-1 with TRBJ1-4; weak D call: TRBD1 (5 bases). The CDR3: CASSQELVRGTNEKLFF. The CDR3 DNA sequence: TGCGCCAGCAGCCAAGAATTGGTCCGGGGGACTAATGAAAAACTGTTTTTT.